This T cell receptor (beta chain) originates from a study of OX40 agonist ivuxolimab in advanced cancers. Study-wide points: Researchers report that CD8+ T cells had, on average, more expanded clones than CD4+.

The count of this clone is one. The target antigen is unknown. TCRdb's table, derived via immunoSEQ multiplex PCR, lists solely in-frame clones and lacks some. The sample lists about 40,000 clones, more than 75% occurring once. With baseline, cycle 4 day 1, and cycle 7 day 1 as timepoints, blood was sampled. Germline CDR1 reads MNHNS; CDR2 reads SASEGT. V shed 4 bases, J shed 0 bases, and the junction held 11 bases outside the gene matches. There are 17 residues in the CDR3. The TCR was taken from an adult with an advanced solid tumor such as melanoma, head and neck, liver or kidney cancer. Sample: CD4+ or CD8+ T cells sorted from blood, taken in a trial of the OX40 agonist ivuxolimab. The V and J genes are TRBV6-1 and TRBJ1-1; 7 positions match TRBD1. CDR3 nucleotides: TGTGCCAGCAGTGGAAGGTGGAGACAGGGCCTGAACACTGAAGCTTTCTTT. Amino acids: CASSGRWRQGLNTEAFF.